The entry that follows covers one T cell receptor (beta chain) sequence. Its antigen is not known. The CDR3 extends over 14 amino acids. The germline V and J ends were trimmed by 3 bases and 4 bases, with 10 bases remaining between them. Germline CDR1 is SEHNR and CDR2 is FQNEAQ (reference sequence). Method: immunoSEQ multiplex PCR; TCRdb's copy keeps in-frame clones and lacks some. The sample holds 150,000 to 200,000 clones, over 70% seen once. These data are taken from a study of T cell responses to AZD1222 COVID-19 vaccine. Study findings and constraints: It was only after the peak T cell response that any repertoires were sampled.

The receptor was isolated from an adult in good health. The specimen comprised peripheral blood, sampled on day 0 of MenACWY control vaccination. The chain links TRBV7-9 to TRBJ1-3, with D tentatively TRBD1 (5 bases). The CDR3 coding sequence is TGTGCCAGCAGCTTCGAGGGGAAGGGAAACACCATATATTTT. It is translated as CASSFEGKGNTIYF.